This is a list of T cell receptor beta chains from one sample in a study of cytomegalovirus exposure and HLA in healthy donors. This table comes from immunoSEQ multiplex PCR, and its TCRdb copy is limited to in-frame clones, with some not included. The data show some 150,000 clones, about four fifths seen once. What was sequenced was PBMCs. All receptors derive from a man aged 35 to 55 in good health and CMV-seropositive. Both conserved end residues are part of each CDR3. The D gene is left open where the match is weak. Expanded clones are given a class, and other clones once, few, many or no size at all.

>-|TRBV6-5|few|TRBJ2-3
CASIEHRVTDTQYF
TGTGCCAGCATCGAGCACAGGGTTACAGATACGCAGTATTTT
>TRBD2|TRBV19|-|TRBJ2-5
CASRDIVAGGEETQYF
TGTGCCAGTAGGGATATAGTAGCGGGGGGGGAAGAGACCCAGTACTTC
>TRBD1|TRBV11-3|-|TRBJ2-7
CASSFTGTGSDEQYF
TGTGCCAGCAGCTTCACCGGGACAGGGAGCGACGAGCAGTACTTC
>-|TRBV7-2|-|TRBJ2-7
CASSLSVGAYEQYF
TGTGCCAGCAGCCTCTCGGTAGGGGCCTACGAGCAGTACTTC
>TRBD2|TRBV9|-|TRBJ2-1
CASSVALAGAGYNEQFF
TGTGCCAGCAGCGTAGCACTAGCGGGAGCGGGCTACAATGAGCAGTTCTTC
>-|TRBV25-1|-|TRBJ2-5
CASSEGLRARETQYF
TGTGCCAGCAGTGAAGGGCTGAGGGCGCGAGAGACCCAGTACTTC
>TRBD1|TRBV19|-|TRBJ1-1
CASSSRTGLNTEAFF
TGTGCCAGTAGTTCCCGGACAGGTTTGAACACTGAAGCTTTCTTT
>TRBD1|TRBV29-1|-|TRBJ2-4
CSVEPRDRENIQYF
TGCAGCGTTGAACCTCGGGACAGGGAAAACATTCAGTACTTC
>-|TRBV6-5|-|TRBJ2-7
CASSSHTSYEQYF
TGTGCCAGCAGTTCGCACACCTCCTACGAGCAGTACTTC
>TRBD1|TRBV5-1|once|TRBJ2-7
CASSFTISRDRAHEQYF
TGCGCCAGCAGCTTTACAATTAGCCGGGACAGGGCCCACGAGCAGTACTTC
>TRBD1|TRBV6-5|-|TRBJ1-1
CASRRGQGAVEAFF
TGTGCCAGCCGAAGGGGGCAGGGGGCGGTTGAAGCTTTCTTT
>-|TRBV30|once|TRBJ1-2
CAWSVRRGAVYGYTF
TGTGCCTGGAGTGTACGTCGGGGAGCGGTCTATGGCTACACCTTC
>-|TRBV7-2|-|TRBJ1-2
CASSDRGGPYGYTF
TGTGCCAGCAGCGATAGGGGGGGCCCCTATGGCTACACCTTC
>TRBD2|TRBV5-1|-|TRBJ2-2
CASSLLAGSTGELFF
TGCGCCAGCAGTCTTCTAGCGGGAAGCACCGGGGAGCTGTTTTTT
>TRBD1|TRBV4-1|-|TRBJ2-7
CASSQEGQRYEQYF
TGCGCCAGCAGCCAAGAGGGACAGAGGTACGAGCAGTACTTC
>-|TRBV18|few|TRBJ1-2
CASSPGPNYGYTF
TGTGCCAGCTCACCAGGCCCTAACTATGGCTACACCTTC
>-|TRBV7-9|-|TRBJ1-6
CASSLGGLAGSPLHF
TGTGCCAGCAGCTTAGGAGGTCTGGCTGGTTCACCCCTCCACTTT
>-|TRBV5-1|-|TRBJ1-1
CASSYGGETEAFF
TGCGCCAGCAGCTACGGGGGGGAAACTGAAGCTTTCTTT
>TRBD2|TRBV30|-|TRBJ2-3
CAWSVIGGRTDTQYF
TGTGCCTGGAGTGTAATCGGGGGGAGGACAGATACGCAGTATTTT
>-|TRBV25-1|-|TRBJ2-5
CASSDHGRQTQYF
TGTGCCAGCAGTGATCACGGGAGACAGACCCAGTACTTC
>-|TRBV6-6|-|TRBJ1-1
CASRYHRALGAEAFF
TGTGCCAGCAGATACCACAGGGCGCTAGGCGCTGAAGCTTTCTTT
>-|TRBV6-5|-|TRBJ2-6
CASSIADSGANVLTF
TGTGCCAGCAGCATCGCGGACTCTGGGGCCAACGTCCTGACTTTC
>TRBD1|TRBV5-1|-|TRBJ2-1
CASSLSPGGWNEQFF
TGCGCCAGCAGCTTGTCGCCAGGGGGCTGGAATGAGCAGTTCTTC